The clone carrying this TCR beta chain occurred many times. The data are from a study of T-cell reconstitution after alpha-beta-depleted transplantation in children. This CDR3 region has 13 residues. V was pared by 3 bases and J by 4 bases, with 3 bases of the junction left unmatched. Germline V lookup: CDR1 DFQATT, CDR2 SNEGSKA (reference sequence). The TCRbeta library was prepared with unique molecular identifiers. TCRdb fed the PCR reads into MiXCR, producing one record per CDR3 protein. The sample has some 76,000 distinct CDR3 sequences, approximately 10% seen once. The V and J genes are TRBV20-1 and TRBJ1-3, with 7 bases matching TRBD1. The source was PBMCs, collected before TCRalphabeta/CD19-depleted stem cell transplant. The receptor's source is a boy between 10 and 17 years old with acute myeloid leukemia, due to receive a stem cell transplant. CDR3 bases: TGCAGTGCTAGTCGACAGGGAGGAAACACCATATATTTT. Residues: CSASRQGGNTIYF.